Each of the 31 T cell receptor beta chains below was sequenced from the same sample in a study of tumor-infiltrating lymphocytes in primary liver carcinoma. RNA and DNA were co-extracted from about 19-30 mg of unsorted bulk tissue. Starting material of 400 to 600 ng total RNA yielded TCR beta cDNA via a constant-region primer. Libraries for TCR beta were built through three nested multiplex PCR rounds, which together made up a slightly modified ARM-PCR procedure. TRBV1-TRBV30 forward primers paired with a C-beta reverse primer were used in the first two PCR rounds, which ran approximately 11 cycles each. TCRdb reprocessed the multiplex PCR reads via MiXCR and lists one record per CDR3 protein. The data hold 40,000 to 60,000 distinct CDR3 sequences, with just over 70% observed a single time. The material sequenced was liver tumor tissue from sampling region 5. Subset given: tumor region T5, tumor centre. The source is a man between 35 and 55 years old with primary liver carcinoma and hepatitis B virus infection.

Comment on this clonotype: Mismatch with germline at one junction end may stem from a read error. The V call is TRBV4-1, the J call TRBJ2-2; the D gene is possibly TRBD2 (7 bases). CDR3 length: 15 amino acids. Germline V gene data show CDR1 as MGHRA and CDR2 as YSYEKL. This CDR3 is CASSLAGDVTGGLLF. The CDR3 region has the DNA TGCGCCAGCAGTCTGGCGGGAGATGTCACCGGGGGGCTGCTTTTT.

This clonotype was seen only a few times. It may be a read error: a sequence one base away is much more abundant. The CDR3 nucleotides are TGCGCCAGCAGCCGGGGACAGGGGACTAATGAGCAGTTCTTC. Encoded protein: CASSRGQGTNEQFF. The rearrangement uses TRBV4-1 and TRBJ2-1; 10 bases map to TRBD1. CDR1 is MGHRA, CDR2 YSYEKL, per germline. After removal of 4 bases from V and 7 bases from J, the junction contained 4 bases not matched to a gene. There are 14 residues in the CDR3.

Regarding this clonotype: This may be a read error, as it is one base from a much larger clone. V gene TRBV5-1 combines with J gene TRBJ2-1; D gene uncertain. The germline V gene encodes CDR1 SGHRS and CDR2 YFSETQ. V dropped 2 bases and J dropped 4 bases, with 10 bases sitting between them. This CDR3 comprises 14 residues. The CDR3 loop reads CASSFVSEYNEQFF. The CDR3 DNA reads as TGCGCCAGCAGCTTCGTCAGTGAGTACAATGAGCAGTTCTTC.

As to this clonotype: Its ends do not fully match the called genes, so a read error is possible. J is TRBJ2-2 and V is TRBV11-2, with a tentative D call TRBD1 (5 bases). The CDR3 contains 15 residues. The germline V gene has CDR1 SGHAT and CDR2 FQNNGV. The DNA for the CDR3 is TGTGCCAACAGCCTAGTCGGATGGGGCACAGGGGAGCTGTTTTTT. Translated: CANSLVGWGTGELFF.

This clonotype occurred a few times. The chain employs TRBV7-9 and TRBJ2-5; 11 positions agree with TRBD1. The trim removed 5 bases at V and 5 bases at J, leaving 7 bases unmatched. CDR1 is SEHNR and CDR2 is FQNEAQ in the germline V gene (reference sequence). The CDR3 loop spans 15 amino acids. CDR3: CASSPRTGGLETQYF. The CDR3 DNA is TGTGCCAGCAGCCCGCGGACAGGGGGCTTGGAGACCCAGTACTTC.

V usage is TRBV2 and J usage is TRBJ1-5; no definite D call. CDR3 length equals 14 residues. CDR1 and CDR2 (germline): SNHLY, FYNNEI. Trimming removed 6 bases from V and 11 bases from J, with 20 bases in between. The CDR3 DNA reads as TGTGCCAGCAGGCCCGGTGAGCGTTACAAGGCCCAGCATTTT. Protein product: CASRPGERYKAQHF.

Concerning this clonotype itself: A much bigger clone sits one base away, suggesting this may be a read error. The V gene is TRBV7-8, the J gene TRBJ1-2, with 8 bases that match TRBD1. The CDR3 loop spans 14 amino acids. CDR1 is SGHVS, CDR2 FQNEAQ, per germline. The CDR3 DNA follows: TGTGCCAGCAGCTTGGGACAGGTCAACTATGACTACACCTTC. It translates to CASSLGQVNYDYTF.

The chain recombines TRBV9 with TRBJ2-3; 11 bases map to TRBD1. The ends lost 6 bases at V and 0 bases at J; junction bases unmatched: 18. The CDR3 is 20 amino acids. Germline CDR1 is SGDLS and CDR2 is YYNGEE. The CDR3 DNA is TGTGCCAGCACCGTTCTGGGAAGATTCGGGGACAGGGGGAGCACAGATACGCAGTATTTT. Translated: CASTVLGRFGDRGSTDTQYF.

This clonotype occurred once. Sequence at one end of the junction differs from germline and may be a read error. The chain uses TRBV29-1 and TRBJ1-2; a possible D gene is TRBD1 (5 bases). This CDR3 is built from 12 residues. Germline V gives CDR1 SQVTM, CDR2 ANQGSEA. The DNA for the CDR3 is TGCAACGTTGCTCAGACAGTATATGGCTACACCTTC. Translation: CNVAQTVYGYTF.

This rearrangement joins TRBV7-2 to TRBJ2-1, with 10 bases identical to TRBD2. The germline gives CDR1 SGHTA, CDR2 FQGNSA. This CDR3 region has 15 residues. V lost 4 bases, J lost 5 bases, and 5 bases stayed unmatched. The CDR3 spells CASSWTSGEDNEQFF. CDR3 nucleotides: TGTGCCAGCAGCTGGACTAGCGGAGAGGACAATGAGCAGTTCTTC.

In regard to this clonotype: A much more abundant neighbour one base away suggests this may be a read error. The CDR3 nucleotides are TGTGTCAGCAGTTTCTCCAGGGGAGAGCAGTACTTC. Protein: CVSSFSRGEQYF. The V and J genes are TRBV12-3 or TRBV12-4 and TRBJ2-7; weak D call: TRBD1 (6 bases). The CDR3 runs 12 residues.

Concerning this clonotype itself: One end of the junction is discordant with germline, which a read error may explain. The V call is TRBV6-1, the J call TRBJ2-7; TRBD2 aligns across 7 bases. In germline, CDR1 is MNHNS, CDR2 SASEGT. The CDR3 extends over 14 amino acids. CDR3 bases: TGTGCCAGGAGTGGACTAGTGGGATCTTACGAGCAGTACTTC. This translates into CARSGLVGSYEQYF.

On this clonotype: This CDR3 is missing its conserved last phenylalanine or tryptophan, likely due to a read error. The V call is TRBV29-1, the J call TRBJ2-1, with 7 bases that match TRBD1. Germline V gene data show CDR1 as SQVTM and CDR2 as ANQGSEA. The CDR3 runs 13 residues. CDR3 nucleotides: TGCAGCGGAGGACAGGCCGCATACAGTGAGCAGTTCATC. Its translation is CSGGQAAYSEQFI.

Worth noting for this clonotype: A much larger clone differs by one base, so this may be a read error. CDR3 loop: CTWKRTSPGTQLFF. The CDR3 bases are TGTACCTGGAAAAGAACGTCCCCCGGGACCCAACTGTTTTTT. The V call is TRBV30, the J call TRBJ1-4, with D maybe TRBD1 (5 bases). Germline values: CDR1 GTSNPN, CDR2 SVGIG (reference sequence). The CDR3 is 14 residues long.

The chain has TRBV12-3 or TRBV12-4 and TRBJ2-3, with D hard to call. The CDR3 consists of 12 residues. CDR3 loop: CTGSFRTGTQYF. CDR3 DNA sequence: TGTACCGGCAGTTTTAGGACCGGGACGCAGTATTTT.

This clonotype was counted between two and nine times. The V call is TRBV11-2, the J call TRBJ2-5; tentative D call: TRBD2 (5 bases). Looked up from germline, CDR1 is SGHAT and CDR2 is FQNNGV. CDR3 size: 16 residues. The V end was cut by 7 bases, the J end by 0 bases, with 18 bases between. The CDR3 loop reads CASTPLEAAHQETQYF. CDR3 nucleotide sequence: TGTGCCAGCACCCCCTTGGAAGCGGCCCACCAAGAGACCCAGTACTTC.

Points on this clonotype: One end of the junction does not line up with germline, which may come from a read error. The rearrangement links TRBV6-5 to TRBJ2-1; TRBD1 might be the D (8 bases). This CDR3 spans 16 amino acids. The germline V gene encodes CDR1 MNHEY and CDR2 SVGAGI. CDR3 loop: CASSYSTGGQGNELFF. CDR3 coding DNA: TGTGCCAGCAGTTACTCGACGGGAGGACAGGGAAATGAGCTGTTCTTC.

V is TRBV12-3 or TRBV12-4 and J is TRBJ1-1, with D possibly being TRBD1 (5 bases). V was shortened by 4 bases and J by 7 bases, with 10 bases between the two germline ends. The CDR3 has 12 amino acids. This CDR3 reads CASSYGASEAFF. Here the CDR3 DNA reads TGTGCCAGCAGTTATGGGGCCAGTGAAGCTTTCTTT.

This clonotype was counted once. One end of the junction fails to match germline, which may point to a read error. CDR3 loop: CASSPTLLAGQDTQYF. CDR3 nucleotide sequence: TGCGCCAGTAGCCCAACACTACTAGCGGGACAAGATACGCAGTATTTT. The J gene is TRBJ2-3, the V gene TRBV4-1; 10 nucleotides align to TRBD2. This CDR3 region has 16 residues. Germline V CDR1 and CDR2: MGHRA, YSYEKL.

The chain joins TRBV4-1 to TRBJ2-7, with 11 nucleotides matching TRBD2. Germline V gene sequence: CDR1 MGHRA, CDR2 YSYEKL. Trimming at V came to 0 bases and at J to 3 bases, leaving 7 bases not matched to a gene. This CDR3 contains 17 residues. CDR3 sequence reads: CASSQDPASGGFYEQYF. CDR3 nucleotides: TGCGCCAGCAGCCAAGATCCGGCTAGCGGGGGGTTCTACGAGCAGTACTTC.

About this clonotype: Its ends do not fully match the called genes, so a read error is possible. The V and J genes are TRBV7-8 and TRBJ1-2; 10 bases agree with TRBD1. The germline CDR1 and CDR2 sequences are SGHVS and FQNEAQ. CDR3 size: 14 residues. The CDR3 DNA follows: TGTGCCAACAGCCCCCAGACAGGGGGCGGTGGCTACACCTTC. It specifies CANSPQTGGGGYTF.

Remarks on this clonotype: This may be a read error: a much more frequent sequence differs by one nucleotide. The chain employs TRBV29-1 and TRBJ2-1, with D hard to call. The CDR3 is 11 residues long. CDR1 SQVTM and CDR2 ANQGSEA come from the germline V gene. This CDR3 is CGVATYNEQFF. CDR3 sequence (DNA): TGCGGCGTTGCAACTTACAATGAGCAGTTCTTC.

Concerning this clonotype: One end of the junction varies from germline; a read error may be responsible. The chain has TRBV11-2 and TRBJ2-3; 8 positions agree with TRBD2. Germline V gene data show CDR1 as SGHAT and CDR2 as FQNNGV. CDR3 size: 15 residues. The CDR3 DNA follows: TGTGCGAGCATCCACACTAGCGGCTTCGAAGATACACAGTATTTT. This codes for CASIHTSGFEDTQYF.

Comment on this clonotype: One end of the junction is discordant with germline, which a read error may explain. This chain joins TRBV6-6 and TRBJ2-6; D possibly corresponds to TRBD1 (6 bases). Germline V lookup: CDR1 MNHNY, CDR2 SVGAGI (reference sequence). The CDR3 spans 15 residues. The CDR3 loop is CAGSPTGSGASVLTF. Written as DNA, the CDR3 is TGTGCCGGCAGTCCTACAGGGTCCGGGGCCAGCGTCCTGACTTTC.

In the case of this clonotype: The conserved final phenylalanine or tryptophan is absent from the CDR3, which likely points to a read error. The rearrangement links TRBV15 to TRBJ1-1, with TRBD1 identical over 8 bases. The CDR3 is 13 residues long. Per germline, CDR1 LNHNV and CDR2 YYDKDF (reference sequence). With 5 bases clipped from V and 5 bases from J, the junction kept 4 bases outside the gene matches. This CDR3 is CATSGTGRTEAFS. DNA for the CDR3: TGTGCCACCAGCGGGACAGGAAGGACTGAAGCTTTCTCT.

In its sample, this clonotype was seen many times. The V and J genes are TRBV7-3 and TRBJ2-7; 10 nucleotides line up with TRBD1. The CDR3 spans 14 residues. Germline CDR1 reads SGHTA; CDR2 reads FQGTGA. V shed 5 bases and J 7 bases; nucleotides not matched to a gene: 8. CDR3 residues: CASSLGGDRGEQYF. Written as DNA, the CDR3 is TGTGCCAGCAGCCTCGGTGGGGACAGGGGAGAGCAGTACTTC. The full variable domain, its missing parts supplied by reference TRBV7-3 and TRBJ2-7, is GAGVSQTPSNKVTEKGKYVELRCDPISGHTALYWYRQSLGQGPEFLIYFQGTGAADDSGLPNDRFFAVRPEGSVSTLKIQRTERGDSAVYLCASSLGGDRGEQYFGPGTRLTVT.

The chain uses TRBV11-2 and TRBJ2-7; D remains ambiguous. The CDR3 consists of 14 residues. Germline assignment: CDR1 SGHAT and CDR2 FQNNGV. Trimming removed 1 base at V and 5 bases at J, with 12 bases between. CDR3 DNA sequence: TGTGCCAGCAGCTTAGCGGGTAGAGAAAACGAGCAGTACTTC. Amino acid sequence: CASSLAGRENEQYF.

This clonotype was seen more than once but under ten times. The CDR3 does not close with the conserved phenylalanine or tryptophan, likely indicating a read error. The rearrangement joins TRBV11-1 to TRBJ2-3; possibly TRBD2 for D (5 bases). Trimming pared 4 bases from V and 1 base from J, leaving 24 bases between. Germline CDR1 reads SGHAT; CDR2 reads FQDESV (reference sequence). This CDR3 has 19 residues. CDR3 sequence (DNA): TGTGCCAGCAGCTCTGAGGGAAGCTCTGTTGGAGCCCGCACAGATACGCAGTATTTG. Its protein product is CASSSEGSSVGARTDTQYL.

This clonotype has at least ten counts. V usage is TRBV5-1 and J usage is TRBJ1-2; D not certain. The V and J ends lost 0 bases and 2 bases respectively, with 11 bases between them. Germline V gene data show CDR1 as SGHRS and CDR2 as YFSETQ. This CDR3 region has 15 residues. The CDR3 DNA reads as TGCGCCAGCAGCTTGGTGCTGGAGGCAAACTATGGCTACACCTTC. This sequence encodes CASSLVLEANYGYTF. Filled out from reference TRBV5-1 and TRBJ1-2, the complete variable domain reads KAGVTQTPRYLIKTRGQQVTLSCSPISGHRSVSWYQQTPGQGLQFLFEYFSETQRNKGNFPGRFSGRQFSNSRSEMNVSTLELGDSALYLCASSLVLEANYGYTFGSGTRLTVV.

In regard to this clonotype: A clone one base away is much larger, so this may be a read error. The V and J genes are TRBV9 and TRBJ2-5, with 9 bases identical to TRBD2. CDR1 is SGDLS and CDR2 is YYNGEE in the germline V gene. With 0 bases clipped from V and 5 bases from J, the junction kept 5 bases outside the gene matches. The CDR3 is made up of 15 amino acids. The CDR3 loop is CASSVASSGVETQYF. DNA for the CDR3: TGTGCCAGCAGCGTAGCCTCTAGCGGGGTGGAGACCCAGTACTTC.

For this clonotype: At one boundary the junction diverges from the germline segment, which might be a read error. The chain combines TRBV6-5 with TRBJ2-2, with D perhaps matching TRBD2 (5 bases). CDR1 and CDR2 from the germline V gene are MNHEY and SVGAGI. The CDR3 runs 14 residues. CDR3 in DNA: TGTGACAGTAGATATAAGGAGTACACCGGGGAGCTGTTATTT. This encodes CDSRYKEYTGELLF.